Presented here are 3 T cell receptor beta chains from one specimen sequenced in a study of technical replicates of blood from a handful of donors. Only in-frame clones appear in the TCRdb table, and some are missing; sequencing was by immunoSEQ multiplex PCR. The sample shows about 98,000 clones, 95% of them seen only once. Sequencing input: T cells isolated from PBMCs. These receptors came from a human donor in good health.

This clone was counted only a few times. This chain joins TRBV6-5 and TRBJ2-5; D might be TRBD2 (6 bases). Trimming cost V 5 bases and J 7 bases, with 17 bases left between them. CDR1 is MNHEY, CDR2 SVGAGI, per germline. The CDR3 is 14 residues long. The CDR3 DNA follows: TGTGCCAGCAGTCCGGATTGGGGGGTAGGGACCCAGTACTTC. Protein product: CASSPDWGVGTQYF.

This rearrangement joins TRBV11-3 to TRBJ1-5; a weak D match, TRBD1 (6 bases). Trimming shortened V by 5 bases and J by 5 bases, and 10 bases separated the two germline ends. The CDR3 has 13 amino acids. Per the germline V gene, CDR1 is SGHNT and CDR2 is YENEEA. CDR3 in amino acids: CASSQDRYQPQHF. CDR3 coding DNA: TGTGCCAGCAGCCAAGACAGGTATCAGCCCCAGCATTTT.

This rearrangement joins TRBV7-9 to TRBJ2-7; 11 bases are a match to TRBD2. From germline, CDR1 is SEHNR and CDR2 FQNEAQ (reference sequence). The junction had 6 bases not matched to a gene; V was cut back by 5 bases and J by 3 bases. This CDR3 is 15 amino acids long. The CDR3 here is CASSGGTSGNYEQYF. The CDR3 nucleotides are TGTGCCAGCAGCGGGGGGACTAGCGGAAACTACGAGCAGTACTTC.